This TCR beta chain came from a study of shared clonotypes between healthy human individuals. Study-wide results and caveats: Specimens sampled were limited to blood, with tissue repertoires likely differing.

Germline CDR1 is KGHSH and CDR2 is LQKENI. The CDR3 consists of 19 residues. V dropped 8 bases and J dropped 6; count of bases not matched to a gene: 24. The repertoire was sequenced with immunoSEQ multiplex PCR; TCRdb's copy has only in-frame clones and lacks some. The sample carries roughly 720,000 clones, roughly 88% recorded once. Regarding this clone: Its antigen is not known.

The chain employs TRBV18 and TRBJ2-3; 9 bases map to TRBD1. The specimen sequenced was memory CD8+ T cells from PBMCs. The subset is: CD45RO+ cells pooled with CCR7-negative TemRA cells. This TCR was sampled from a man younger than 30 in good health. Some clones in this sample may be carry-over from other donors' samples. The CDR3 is CASLGDRDPSRPTWDTQYF. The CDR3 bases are TGTGCCAGCCTGGGGGACAGGGATCCCTCCAGGCCCACCTGGGATACGCAGTATTTT.